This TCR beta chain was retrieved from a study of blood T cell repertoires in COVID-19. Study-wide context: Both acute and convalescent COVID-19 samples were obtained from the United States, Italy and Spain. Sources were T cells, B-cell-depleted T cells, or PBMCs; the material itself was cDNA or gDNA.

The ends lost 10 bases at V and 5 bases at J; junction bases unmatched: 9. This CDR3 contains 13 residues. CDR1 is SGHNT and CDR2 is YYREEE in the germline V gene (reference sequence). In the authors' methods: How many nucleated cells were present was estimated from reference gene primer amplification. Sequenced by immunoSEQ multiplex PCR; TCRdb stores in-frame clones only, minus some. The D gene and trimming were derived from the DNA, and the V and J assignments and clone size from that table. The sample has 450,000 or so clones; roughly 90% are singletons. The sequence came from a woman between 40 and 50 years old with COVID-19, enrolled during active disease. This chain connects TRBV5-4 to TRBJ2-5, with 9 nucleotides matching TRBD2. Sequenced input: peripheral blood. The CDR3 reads CALSVAGVETQYF. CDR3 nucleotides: TGTGCCCTCAGCGTAGCGGGAGTGGAGACCCAGTACTTC.